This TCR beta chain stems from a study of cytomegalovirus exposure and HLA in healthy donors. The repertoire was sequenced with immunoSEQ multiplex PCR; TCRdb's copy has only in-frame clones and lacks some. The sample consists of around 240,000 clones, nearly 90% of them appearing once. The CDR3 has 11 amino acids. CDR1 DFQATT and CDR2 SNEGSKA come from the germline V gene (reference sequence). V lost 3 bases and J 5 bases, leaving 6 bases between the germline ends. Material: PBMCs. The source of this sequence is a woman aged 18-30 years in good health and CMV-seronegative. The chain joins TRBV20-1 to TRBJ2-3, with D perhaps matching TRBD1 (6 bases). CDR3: CSASRGDTQYF. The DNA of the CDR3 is TGCAGTGCTAGCAGGGGAGATACGCAGTATTTT.